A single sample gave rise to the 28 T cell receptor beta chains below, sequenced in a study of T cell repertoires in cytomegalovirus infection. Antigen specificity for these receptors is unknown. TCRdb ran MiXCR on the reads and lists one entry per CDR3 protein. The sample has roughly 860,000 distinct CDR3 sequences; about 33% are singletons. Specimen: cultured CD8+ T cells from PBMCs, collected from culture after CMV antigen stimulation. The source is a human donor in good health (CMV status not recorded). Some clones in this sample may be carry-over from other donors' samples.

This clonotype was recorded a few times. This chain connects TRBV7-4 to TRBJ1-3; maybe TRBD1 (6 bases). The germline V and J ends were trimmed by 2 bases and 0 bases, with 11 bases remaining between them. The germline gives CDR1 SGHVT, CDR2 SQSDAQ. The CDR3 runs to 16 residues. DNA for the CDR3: TGTGCCAGCAGCTTATGGGACACTAGCTCTGGAAACACCATATATTTT. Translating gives CASSLWDTSSGNTIYF.

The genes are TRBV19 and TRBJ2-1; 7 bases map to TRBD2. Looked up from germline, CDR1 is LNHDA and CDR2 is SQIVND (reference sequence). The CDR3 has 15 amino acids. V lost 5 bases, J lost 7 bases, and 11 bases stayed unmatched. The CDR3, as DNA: TGTGCCAGTAGTCCTTGGATGGGCGGGGGAAATGAGCAGTTCTTC. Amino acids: CASSPWMGGGNEQFF.

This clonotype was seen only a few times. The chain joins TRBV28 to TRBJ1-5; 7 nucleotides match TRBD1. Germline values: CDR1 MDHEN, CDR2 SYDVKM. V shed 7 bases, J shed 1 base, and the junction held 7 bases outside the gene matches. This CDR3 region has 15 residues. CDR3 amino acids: CASNKQGYSNQPQHF. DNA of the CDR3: TGTGCCAGCAATAAACAGGGGTACAGCAATCAGCCCCAGCATTTT.

CDR3 sequence (DNA): TGTGCCAGCAGCCGCATGGCGGGAGACCAAGAGACCCAGTACTTC. Its translation is CASSRMAGDQETQYF. This chain connects TRBV13 to TRBJ2-5; the match to TRBD2 covers 7 bases. J lost 0 bases, V lost 5 bases, and 6 bases had no gene match. The CDR3 has 15 amino acids. Germline V gene sequence: CDR1 PRHDT, CDR2 FYEKMQ (reference sequence).

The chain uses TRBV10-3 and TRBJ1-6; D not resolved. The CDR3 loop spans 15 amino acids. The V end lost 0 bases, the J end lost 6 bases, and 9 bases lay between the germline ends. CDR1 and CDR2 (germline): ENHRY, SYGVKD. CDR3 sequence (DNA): TGTGCCATCAGTGAGTCCCGGCAGCCTAATTCACCCCTCCACTTT. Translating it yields CAISESRQPNSPLHF.

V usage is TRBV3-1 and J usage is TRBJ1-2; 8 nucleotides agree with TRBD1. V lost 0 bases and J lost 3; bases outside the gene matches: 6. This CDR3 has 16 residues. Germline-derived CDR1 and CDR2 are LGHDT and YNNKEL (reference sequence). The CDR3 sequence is CASSQDRAGGYYGYTF. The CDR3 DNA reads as TGTGCCAGCAGCCAAGATCGGGCAGGGGGCTACTATGGCTACACCTTC.

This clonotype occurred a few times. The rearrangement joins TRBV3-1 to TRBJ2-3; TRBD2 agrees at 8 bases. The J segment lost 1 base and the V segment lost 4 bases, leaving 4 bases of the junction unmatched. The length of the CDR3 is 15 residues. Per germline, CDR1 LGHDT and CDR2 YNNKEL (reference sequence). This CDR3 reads CASSRLARRTDTQYF. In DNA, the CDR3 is TGTGCCAGCAGCCGACTAGCGAGGCGCACAGATACGCAGTATTTT.

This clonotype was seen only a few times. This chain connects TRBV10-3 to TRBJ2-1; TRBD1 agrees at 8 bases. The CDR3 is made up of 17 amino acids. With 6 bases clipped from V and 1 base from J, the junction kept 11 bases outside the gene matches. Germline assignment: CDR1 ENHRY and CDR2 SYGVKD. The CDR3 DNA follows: TGTGCCATCAGACCTCGGACAGGGCCCGCTTCCTACAATGAGCAGTTCTTC. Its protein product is CAIRPRTGPASYNEQFF.

CDR3: CASSSPRDTQETQYF. DNA of the CDR3: TGTGCCAGCAGTTCGCCTCGGGACACCCAAGAGACCCAGTACTTC. The chain combines TRBV5-5 with TRBJ2-5; weak D call: TRBD1 (6 bases). The V end was cut by 5 bases, the J end by 1 base, with 15 bases between. Germline CDR1 and CDR2: SGHKS and YYEKEE (reference sequence). The CDR3 runs 15 residues.

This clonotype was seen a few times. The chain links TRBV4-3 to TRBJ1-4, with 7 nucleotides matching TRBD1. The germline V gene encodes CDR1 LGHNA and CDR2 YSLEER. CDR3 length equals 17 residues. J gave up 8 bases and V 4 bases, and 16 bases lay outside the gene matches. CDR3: CASSLLPRPTGDEKLFF. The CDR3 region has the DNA TGCGCCAGCAGCCTCCTCCCGAGGCCCACAGGGGACGAAAAACTGTTTTTT.

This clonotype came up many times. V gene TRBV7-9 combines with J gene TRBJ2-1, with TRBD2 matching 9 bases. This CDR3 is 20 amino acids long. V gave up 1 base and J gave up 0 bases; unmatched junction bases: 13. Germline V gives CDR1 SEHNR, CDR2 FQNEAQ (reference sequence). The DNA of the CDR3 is TGTGCCAGCAGCTTAGTTCGGCGGGGGGGGCCGGCGAGCTCCTACAATGAGCAGTTCTTC. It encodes CASSLVRRGGPASSYNEQFF.

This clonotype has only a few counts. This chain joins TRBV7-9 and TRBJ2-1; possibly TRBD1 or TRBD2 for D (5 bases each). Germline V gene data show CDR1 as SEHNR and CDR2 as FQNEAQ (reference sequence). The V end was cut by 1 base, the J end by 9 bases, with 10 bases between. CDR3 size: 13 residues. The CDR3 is CASSLVGAIEQFF. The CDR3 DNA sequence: TGTGCCAGCAGCTTAGTCGGGGCTATTGAGCAGTTCTTC.

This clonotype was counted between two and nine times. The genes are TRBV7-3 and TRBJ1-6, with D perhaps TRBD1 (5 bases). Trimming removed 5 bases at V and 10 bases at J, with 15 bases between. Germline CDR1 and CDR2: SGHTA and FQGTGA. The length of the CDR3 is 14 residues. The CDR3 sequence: CASSLIGGSSPLHF. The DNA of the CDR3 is TGTGCCAGCAGCCTAATCGGGGGTTCCTCACCCCTCCACTTT.

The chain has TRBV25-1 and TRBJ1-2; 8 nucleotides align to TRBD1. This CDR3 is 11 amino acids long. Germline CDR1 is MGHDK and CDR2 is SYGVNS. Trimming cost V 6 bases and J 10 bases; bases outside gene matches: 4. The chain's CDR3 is CASRQGGNYTF. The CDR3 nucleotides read TGTGCCAGCAGACAGGGGGGAAACTACACCTTC.

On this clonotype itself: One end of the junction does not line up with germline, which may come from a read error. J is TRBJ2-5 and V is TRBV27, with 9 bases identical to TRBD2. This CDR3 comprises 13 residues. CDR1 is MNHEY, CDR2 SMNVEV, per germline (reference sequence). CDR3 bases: TGTGCCAACAGTAGCGGGGGCCAAGAGACCCAGTACTTC. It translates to CANSSGGQETQYF.

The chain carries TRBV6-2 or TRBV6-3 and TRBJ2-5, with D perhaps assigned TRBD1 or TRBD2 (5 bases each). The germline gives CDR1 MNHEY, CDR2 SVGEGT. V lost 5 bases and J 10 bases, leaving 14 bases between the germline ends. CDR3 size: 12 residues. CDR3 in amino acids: CASSPDRGDQYF. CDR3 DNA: TGTGCCAGCAGTCCCGACCGAGGGGACCAGTACTTC.

The CDR3 protein is CASSTLAGVLLDTQYF. CDR3 in DNA: TGTGCCAGTAGTACTCTAGCGGGGGTCCTCCTCGATACGCAGTATTTT. This chain uses TRBV19 with TRBJ2-3; 10 bases match TRBD2. Germline V CDR1 and CDR2: LNHDA, SQIVND (reference sequence). V was clipped by 4 bases and J by 6 bases; unmatched bases: 10. The CDR3 is made up of 16 amino acids.

The CDR3 bases are TGTGCCAGCAGTTCATCCCGGCAGGGGTATAATTCACCCCTCCACTTT. This gives the protein CASSSSRQGYNSPLHF. The chain couples TRBV27 to TRBJ1-6; D possibly corresponds to TRBD1 (6 bases). Germline CDR1 reads MNHEY; CDR2 reads SMNVEV (reference sequence). The CDR3 contains 16 residues. Trimming stripped 4 bases from V and 4 bases from J, with 14 bases between.

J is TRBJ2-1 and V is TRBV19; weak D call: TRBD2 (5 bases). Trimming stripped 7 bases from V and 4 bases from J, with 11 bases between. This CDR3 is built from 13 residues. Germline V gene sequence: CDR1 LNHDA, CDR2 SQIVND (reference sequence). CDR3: CASTGGWYNEQFF. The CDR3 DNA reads TGTGCCAGTACCGGCGGGTGGTACAATGAGCAGTTCTTC.

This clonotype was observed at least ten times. The CDR3 bases are TGTGCCAGCAGCTCACAGGAGACTAGCACAGATACGCAGTATTTT. It specifies CASSSQETSTDTQYF. This chain links TRBV11-2 with TRBJ2-3; TRBD1 is a possible D gene (5 bases). V shed 4 bases and J shed 0 bases, with 11 bases lying between them. This CDR3 has 15 amino acids. Germline V gene sequence: CDR1 SGHAT, CDR2 FQNNGV.

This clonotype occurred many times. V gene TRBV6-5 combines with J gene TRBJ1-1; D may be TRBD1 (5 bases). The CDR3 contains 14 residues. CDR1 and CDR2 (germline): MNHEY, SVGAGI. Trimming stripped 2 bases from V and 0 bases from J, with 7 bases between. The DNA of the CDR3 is TGTGCCAGCAGTTACGGCAGGGTGAACACTGAAGCTTTCTTT. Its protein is CASSYGRVNTEAFF.

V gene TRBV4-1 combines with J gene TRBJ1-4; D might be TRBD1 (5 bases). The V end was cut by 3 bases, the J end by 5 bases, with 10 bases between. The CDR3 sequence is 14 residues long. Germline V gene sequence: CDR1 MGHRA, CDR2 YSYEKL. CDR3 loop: CASSHSPGNEKLFF. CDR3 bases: TGCGCCAGCAGCCATAGCCCAGGGAATGAAAAACTGTTTTTT.

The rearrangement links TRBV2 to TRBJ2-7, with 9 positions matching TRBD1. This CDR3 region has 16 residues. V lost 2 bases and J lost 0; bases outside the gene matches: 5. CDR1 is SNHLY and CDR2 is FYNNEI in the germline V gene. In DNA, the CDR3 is TGTGCCAGCAGTGAACCCCGGGACAGGGTCTCCTACGAGCAGTACTTC. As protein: CASSEPRDRVSYEQYF.

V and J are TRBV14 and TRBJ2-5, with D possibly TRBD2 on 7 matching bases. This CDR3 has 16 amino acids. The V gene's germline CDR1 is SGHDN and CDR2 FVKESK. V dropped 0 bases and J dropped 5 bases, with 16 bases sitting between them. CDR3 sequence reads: CASSQDNRGARETQYF. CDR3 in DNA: TGTGCCAGCAGCCAAGATAATCGGGGGGCCCGGGAGACCCAGTACTTC.

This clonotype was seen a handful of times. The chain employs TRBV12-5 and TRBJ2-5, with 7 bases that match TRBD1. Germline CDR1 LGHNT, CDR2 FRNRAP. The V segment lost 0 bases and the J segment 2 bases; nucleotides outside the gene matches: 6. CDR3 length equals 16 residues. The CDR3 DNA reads TGTGCTAGTGGTTTGGTAGAATCCAGGGGGCAAGAGACCCAGTACTTC. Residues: CASGLVESRGQETQYF.

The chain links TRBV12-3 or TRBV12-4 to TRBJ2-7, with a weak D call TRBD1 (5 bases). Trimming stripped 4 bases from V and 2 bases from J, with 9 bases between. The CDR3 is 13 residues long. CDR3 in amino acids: CASSSGPAYEQYF. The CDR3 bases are TGTGCCAGCAGTTCAGGGCCCGCCTACGAGCAGTACTTC.

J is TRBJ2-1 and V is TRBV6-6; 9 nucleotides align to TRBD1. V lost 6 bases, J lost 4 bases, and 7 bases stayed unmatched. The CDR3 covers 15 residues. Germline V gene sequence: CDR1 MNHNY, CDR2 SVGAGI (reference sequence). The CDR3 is CASRVRDRDYNEQFF. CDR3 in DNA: TGTGCCAGCAGGGTCCGGGACAGGGATTACAATGAGCAGTTCTTC.

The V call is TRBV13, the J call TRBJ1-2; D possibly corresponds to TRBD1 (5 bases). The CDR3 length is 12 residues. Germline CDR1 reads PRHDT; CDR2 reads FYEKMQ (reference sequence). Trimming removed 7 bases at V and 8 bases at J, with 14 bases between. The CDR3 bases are TGTGCCAGCACCCCAGGGAAGTCGGGCTACACCTTC. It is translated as CASTPGKSGYTF.